This T cell receptor (beta chain) was identified in a study of T-cell memory formation after mild COVID-19. As concerns this clonotype: Its antigen remains unknown.

Points from the study as a whole: Later expanders leaned CD4+, whereas day 15 to 85 contracting clones were balanced CD4/CD8.

UMIs and sample barcodes were carried by the TCR alpha and TCR beta cDNA libraries that 5'RACE produced using constant-segment primers. Each CDR3 protein gets one entry after TCRdb re-called the 5' RACE reads with MiXCR. The sample records hundreds of thousands of distinct CDR3 sequences, roughly 13% being singletons. Sequencing was carried out using PBMCs or a T cell subset sorted from them (not recorded which). This clonotype was sampled from a man aged 18 to 29 who had mild COVID-19 (a few samples of this study predate the infection). Cell type and time point are not known.

Here the CDR3 DNA reads TGCAGTGCAACACAGGGTTTGACTGAAGCTTTCTTT. Its protein product is CSATQGLTEAFF. V usage is TRBV20-1 and J usage is TRBJ1-1; TRBD1 might be the D (6 bases). V shed 6 bases and J shed 5 bases, with 13 bases lying between them. From germline, CDR1 is DFQATT and CDR2 SNEGSKA (reference sequence). The CDR3 totals 12 residues.